This T cell receptor (beta chain) was identified during a study of breast tumors, draining lymph nodes, adjacent tissues. Trimming cost V 4 bases and J 2 bases; bases outside gene matches: 6. CDR1 and CDR2 (germline): MDHEN, SYDVKM. The CDR3 covers 15 residues. Study conclusions and caveats: Findings are consistent with lymph node origin and intratumoral expansion of most tumor T cells. Tumor TCR diversity was below lymph nodes but above nontumor tissue.

Breast cancer patients provided tissue from their axillary draining lymph nodes. TCRdb re-called the multiplex PCR reads through MiXCR, storing one row per CDR3 protein. This sample yields about 230,000 distinct CDR3 sequences, of which 32% are seen a single time; around 1.5% belongs to the top ten. This clonotype was counted a few times. Antigen specificity is unknown. This receptor was identified in a female donor with breast cancer. Some clones in this sample may be carry-over from other donors' samples. V gene TRBV28 combines with J gene TRBJ2-3; 7 positions agree with TRBD2. Sequenced input: axillary lymph node tissue. The CDR3 loop reads CASSSAGVLTDTQYF. CDR3 sequence (DNA): TGTGCCAGCAGTTCCGCGGGGGTGCTCACAGATACGCAGTATTTT.